These T cell receptor beta chains were read from a single sample in a study of T cells in Graves' hyperthyroidism and ophthalmopathy. TCRdb re-called the multiplex PCR reads through MiXCR, storing one row per CDR3 protein. The data show about 740,000 distinct CDR3 sequences, with less than 15% seen just once and approximately 10% held by the top ten. Sequences were obtained from blood. The receptor source for this set is a woman younger than 35 with Graves' hyperthyroidism. Each CDR3 is given with its conserved first and last residue. Each record gives: V gene, J gene, D gene, clone size, CDR3 protein, CDR3 DNA. D genes are given only for firm matches. Clone sizes are given selectively: once, few, many, or a class where the clone is expanded.

v_gene: TRBV5-8; j_gene: TRBJ1-1; d_gene: -; abundance: many; CDR3aa: CASSLGVRSGEAFF; CDR3nt: TGTGCCAGCAGCTTGGGGGTGAGATCTGGTGAAGCTTTCTTT
v_gene: TRBV9; j_gene: TRBJ2-1; d_gene: -; abundance: few; CDR3aa: CASSVGPLNEQFF; CDR3nt: TGTGCCAGCAGCGTAGGACCGCTTAATGAGCAGTTCTTC
v_gene: TRBV7-9; j_gene: TRBJ2-7; d_gene: -; abundance: -; CDR3aa: CASSLEGAGLSEQYF; CDR3nt: TGTGCCAGCAGCTTAGAAGGGGCAGGGCTGTCCGAGCAGTACTTC
v_gene: TRBV18; j_gene: TRBJ2-5; d_gene: -; abundance: many; CDR3aa: CASSPRDIVETQYF; CDR3nt: TGTGCCAGCTCACCACGGGACATTGTGGAGACCCAGTACTTC
v_gene: TRBV6-1; j_gene: TRBJ1-5; d_gene: -; abundance: -; CDR3aa: CASRRTGGFDSNQPQHF; CDR3nt: TGTGCCAGCAGGCGTACGGGGGGGTTTGATAGCAATCAGCCCCAGCATTTT
v_gene: TRBV6-1; j_gene: TRBJ1-5; d_gene: -; abundance: -; CDR3aa: CASSIAGGGNQPQHF; CDR3nt: TGTGCCAGCAGTATCGCGGGAGGGGGAAATCAGCCCCAGCATTTT
v_gene: TRBV27; j_gene: TRBJ2-7; d_gene: -; abundance: few; CDR3aa: CASSPSFGGPYEQYF; CDR3nt: TGTGCCAGCAGTCCGTCATTCGGCGGGCCCTACGAGCAGTACTTC
v_gene: TRBV7-8; j_gene: TRBJ2-5; d_gene: -; abundance: many; CDR3aa: CASSLGWAETQETQYF; CDR3nt: TGTGCCAGCAGCTTAGGGTGGGCGGAGACTCAAGAGACCCAGTACTTC
v_gene: TRBV30; j_gene: TRBJ2-7; d_gene: -; abundance: -; CDR3aa: CAWRSVGNYEQYF; CDR3nt: TGTGCCTGGAGGAGCGTAGGGAACTACGAGCAGTACTTC
v_gene: TRBV4-1; j_gene: TRBJ2-7; d_gene: -; abundance: many; CDR3aa: CASSLQTGIQAYEQYF; CDR3nt: TGCGCCAGCAGTCTCCAGACTGGGATACAGGCCTACGAGCAGTACTTC
v_gene: TRBV12-3/TRBV12-4; j_gene: TRBJ2-1; d_gene: -; abundance: many; CDR3aa: CASSPRTSRSYNEQFF; CDR3nt: TGTGCCAGCAGTCCGCGAACTAGCCGGTCCTACAATGAGCAGTTCTTC
v_gene: TRBV4-1; j_gene: TRBJ2-7; d_gene: -; abundance: -; CDR3aa: CASSQGITYEQYF; CDR3nt: TGCGCCAGCAGCCAAGGCATAACCTACGAGCAGTACTTC
v_gene: TRBV9; j_gene: TRBJ2-3; d_gene: TRBD2; abundance: -; CDR3aa: CASSDPRLAGGDTQYF; CDR3nt: TGTGCCAGCAGCGACCCGCGTCTAGCGGGAGGTGATACGCAGTATTTT
v_gene: TRBV19; j_gene: TRBJ2-2; d_gene: TRBD1; abundance: -; CDR3aa: CASSMTGVTGELFF; CDR3nt: TGTGCCAGTAGTATGACAGGGGTGACCGGGGAGCTGTTTTTT
v_gene: TRBV20-1; j_gene: TRBJ1-6; d_gene: TRBD1; abundance: few; CDR3aa: CSASRDSNSPLHF; CDR3nt: TGCAGTGCTAGTAGGGACAGTAATTCACCCCTCCACTTT
v_gene: TRBV6-2/TRBV6-3; j_gene: TRBJ2-2; d_gene: -; abundance: many; CDR3aa: CASTQGNTGELFF; CDR3nt: TGTGCCAGCACACAGGGAAACACCGGGGAGCTGTTTTTT
v_gene: TRBV12-3/TRBV12-4; j_gene: TRBJ2-7; d_gene: -; abundance: -; CDR3aa: CASSTTVNSYEQYF; CDR3nt: TGTGCCAGCAGCACGACAGTAAACTCCTACGAGCAGTACTTC
v_gene: TRBV4-3; j_gene: TRBJ2-1; d_gene: TRBD2; abundance: few; CDR3aa: CASSDGTSGSSAYNEQFF; CDR3nt: TGCGCCAGCAGCGACGGGACTAGCGGGAGTTCCGCCTACAATGAGCAGTTCTTC
v_gene: TRBV7-2; j_gene: TRBJ2-5; d_gene: TRBD1; abundance: many; CDR3aa: CASSNHRGQETQYF; CDR3nt: TGTGCCAGCAGCAACCACAGGGGTCAAGAGACCCAGTACTTC
v_gene: TRBV28; j_gene: TRBJ1-1; d_gene: -; abundance: many; CDR3aa: CASSLWFAHGAEAFF; CDR3nt: TGTGCCAGCAGTTTATGGTTCGCGCACGGAGCTGAAGCTTTCTTT
v_gene: TRBV14; j_gene: TRBJ2-5; d_gene: -; abundance: many; CDR3aa: CASSQWGRAEETQYF; CDR3nt: TGTGCCAGCAGCCAATGGGGCAGGGCAGAAGAGACCCAGTACTTC
v_gene: TRBV11-2; j_gene: TRBJ2-7; d_gene: TRBD2; abundance: -; CDR3aa: CASSLAGRAVTYEQYF; CDR3nt: TGTGCCAGCAGCTTAGCTGGGAGGGCAGTAACTTACGAGCAGTACTTC
v_gene: TRBV4-1; j_gene: TRBJ2-1; d_gene: TRBD2; abundance: few; CDR3aa: CASSQRSTGLAGGLNYNEQFF; CDR3nt: TGCGCCAGCAGCCAGCGCTCGACCGGACTAGCGGGAGGGCTTAACTACAATGAGCAGTTCTTC
v_gene: TRBV9; j_gene: TRBJ2-5; d_gene: TRBD1; abundance: many; CDR3aa: CASSEGQGGETQYF; CDR3nt: TGTGCCAGCAGCGAGGGACAGGGCGGAGAGACCCAGTACTTC
v_gene: TRBV24-1; j_gene: TRBJ2-1; d_gene: TRBD2; abundance: few; CDR3aa: CATGTSLHNEQFF; CDR3nt: TGTGCCACCGGGACTAGTCTTCACAATGAGCAGTTCTTC
v_gene: TRBV19; j_gene: TRBJ1-1; d_gene: -; abundance: -; CDR3aa: CASTNLLRGGEAFF; CDR3nt: TGTGCCAGTACTAACCTACTTCGGGGTGGAGAAGCTTTCTTT
v_gene: TRBV27; j_gene: TRBJ2-3; d_gene: -; abundance: few; CDR3aa: CASSLTIVGGTDTQYF; CDR3nt: TGTGCCAGCAGTCTAACTATAGTGGGAGGCACAGATACGCAGTATTTT
v_gene: TRBV7-2; j_gene: TRBJ2-7; d_gene: TRBD2; abundance: many; CDR3aa: CASSLGGSSGEQYF; CDR3nt: TGTGCCAGCAGCTTAGGAGGGAGTAGCGGGGAGCAGTACTTC
v_gene: TRBV20-1; j_gene: TRBJ2-1; d_gene: TRBD2; abundance: many; CDR3aa: CSAGIGGREKQFF; CDR3nt: TGCAGTGCTGGGATCGGCGGGAGGGAAAAGCAGTTCTTC
v_gene: TRBV19; j_gene: TRBJ2-3; d_gene: -; abundance: -; CDR3aa: CASSISGTRFTSTDTQYF; CDR3nt: TGTGCCAGTAGTATTTCGGGAACCAGGTTTACTAGCACAGATACGCAGTATTTT